The 17 T cell receptor beta chains below come from one sample, sequenced in a study of CD8 T cells in Susac syndrome. After extraction with the RNeasy kit, about 0.45 to 1 ug of the RNA was reverse transcribed using random hexamers. TCRdb fed the immunoSEQ multiplex PCR reads into MiXCR, producing one record per CDR3 protein. The profile shows 200,000 or so distinct CDR3 sequences, 95% of them singletons. Sequencing input: CD8+ T cells from PBMCs. The receptors derive from a human donor with Susac syndrome.

This clonotype occurred once. The chain recombines TRBV6-1 with TRBJ1-5, with D unclear. V lost 6 bases to trimming and J lost 4 bases, with 13 bases between them. The CDR3 length is 14 residues. Germline V gene lookup returns CDR1 MNHNS and CDR2 SASEGT. The CDR3 protein is CASSEPGINQPQHF. The CDR3 DNA is TGTGCCAGCAGCGAGCCCGGAATAAATCAGCCCCAGCATTTT.

V is TRBV30 and J is TRBJ2-7; possible D gene TRBD1, 5 bases. Germline CDR1 GTSNPN, CDR2 SVGIG (reference sequence). V lost 1 base and J lost 2, with 15 bases in between. This CDR3 comprises 15 residues. The CDR3 sequence is CAWSGDGAATYEQYF. CDR3 coding DNA: TGTGCCTGGAGTGGTGATGGGGCAGCGACCTACGAGCAGTACTTC. Full variable domain (missing parts from reference TRBV30 and TRBJ2-7): SQTIHQWPATLVQPVGSPLSLECTVEGTSNPNLYWYRQAAGRGLQLLFYSVGIGQISSEVPQNLSASRPQDRQFILSSKKLLLSDSGFYLCAWSGDGAATYEQYFGPGTRLTVT.

The CDR3 DNA sequence: TGCGCCAGCAGGGGGACAGCCCTAGGCTACGAGCAGTACTTC. Residues: CASRGTALGYEQYF. The V and J genes are TRBV4-1 and TRBJ2-7; TRBD1 matches at 7 bases. Trimming at V came to 6 bases and at J to 3 bases, leaving 8 bases not matched to a gene. CDR3 length: 14 amino acids. Germline assignment: CDR1 MGHRA and CDR2 YSYEKL.

The V call is TRBV6-5, the J call TRBJ2-1; D is undetermined. The CDR3 extends over 15 amino acids. V was trimmed by 3 bases and J by 9 bases, leaving 18 bases between them. Germline V gives CDR1 MNHEY, CDR2 SVGAGI. For the CDR3, the DNA is TGTGCCAGCAGTTATTCCCCGACGGCTTGGAGTGAGCAGTTCTTC. Protein sequence: CASSYSPTAWSEQFF.

CDR3 coding DNA: TGTGCCAGCAGCGACGCCGGGACAGGGGTCACCGGGGAGCTGTTTTTT. Residues: CASSDAGTGVTGELFF. The genes are TRBV13 and TRBJ2-2, with TRBD1 matching 10 bases. CDR1 PRHDT and CDR2 FYEKMQ come from the germline V gene (reference sequence). This CDR3 comprises 16 residues. V shed 5 bases and J 4 bases; nucleotides not matched to a gene: 7.

The chain joins TRBV7-8 to TRBJ2-5; TRBD2 aligns across 10 bases. The V and J ends lost 1 base and 2 bases, in that order; junction bases with no gene match: 13. CDR1 is SGHVS, CDR2 FQNEAQ, per germline. The CDR3 length is 19 residues. CDR3 bases: TGTGCCAGCAGCTTAGACGAGGAACTAGCGGGAAGGGAGCAAGAGACCCAGTACTTC. It translates to CASSLDEELAGREQETQYF. Using reference TRBV7-8 and TRBJ2-5 for the parts outside the CDR3, the full variable domain is GAGVSQSPRYKVAKRGQDVALRCDPISGHVSLFWYQQALGQGPEFLTYFQNEAQLDKSGLPSDRFFAERPEGSVSTLKIQRTQQEDSAVYLCASSLDEELAGREQETQYFGPGTRLLVL.

J is TRBJ2-7 and V is TRBV9; no clear D. Trimming removed 0 bases from V and 6 bases from J, with 7 bases in between. The CDR3 loop spans 12 amino acids. CDR1 SGDLS and CDR2 YYNGEE come from the germline V gene. The CDR3 region has the DNA TGTGCCAGCAGCGTAGCGGACGGCGAGCAGTACTTC. Translation gives CASSVADGEQYF.

The chain links TRBV5-1 to TRBJ1-2, with D possibly matching TRBD1 (5 bases). CDR1 SGHRS and CDR2 YFSETQ come from the germline V gene. V dropped 3 bases and J dropped 6 bases, with 12 bases sitting between them. This CDR3 has 13 residues. The CDR3 spells CASSSPLRDGYTF. In DNA form, the CDR3 reads TGCGCCAGCAGCTCACCCCTCAGGGATGGCTACACCTTC.

This chain uses TRBV27 with TRBJ2-7; tentative D call: TRBD1 (6 bases). In germline, CDR1 is MNHEY, CDR2 SMNVEV (reference sequence). V was trimmed by 5 bases and J by 2 bases, leaving 10 bases between them. The length of the CDR3 is 13 residues. The DNA for the CDR3 is TGTGCCAGCAGTGCGACAGGAACCTACGAGCAGTACTTC. It codes for CASSATGTYEQYF.

This chain links TRBV20-1 with TRBJ2-1; D call uncertain. Per germline, CDR1 DFQATT and CDR2 SNEGSKA (reference sequence). CDR3 length: 11 amino acids. V gave up 0 bases and J gave up 15 bases, with 12 bases separating them. The CDR3 nucleotides are TGCAGTGCTAGAGATCTCCGGTTCGCGTTCTTC. This gives the protein CSARDLRFAFF.

A single count supports this clonotype. J is TRBJ1-2 and V is TRBV30; D is undetermined. Per germline, CDR1 GTSNPN and CDR2 SVGIG (reference sequence). CDR3 length: 11 amino acids. Trimming shortened V by 4 bases and J by 13 bases, and 16 bases separated the two germline ends. As DNA, the CDR3 is TGTGCCTGGATGGAACCGCACCTCTTCACCTTC. It specifies CAWMEPHLFTF.

The chain has TRBV4-1 and TRBJ2-7; either TRBD1 or TRBD2 may supply D (5 bases each). In germline, CDR1 is MGHRA, CDR2 YSYEKL. The V and J ends lost 0 bases and 2 bases respectively, with 11 bases between them. This CDR3 has 15 amino acids. The chain's CDR3 is CASSQDRGLTYEQYF. The CDR3 DNA sequence: TGCGCCAGCAGCCAAGATCGGGGCTTAACCTACGAGCAGTACTTC.

This chain links TRBV30 with TRBJ1-1; 8 nucleotides line up with TRBD1. The CDR3 is 14 residues long. Trimming removed 0 bases from V and 5 bases from J; junction bases left unmatched: 5. Germline loops: CDR1 GTSNPN, CDR2 SVGIG (reference sequence). DNA of the CDR3: TGTGCCTGGAGTGTACAGGGGGGCCGAACTGAAGCTTTCTTT. This gives the protein CAWSVQGGRTEAFF.

This CDR3 reads CASSPLTRTVYNEQFF. CDR3 nucleotide sequence: TGTGCCAGCAGCCCCTTGACTCGGACAGTCTACAATGAGCAGTTCTTC. The rearrangement links TRBV7-9 to TRBJ2-1; tentatively, D is TRBD1 (6 bases). V was pared by 5 bases and J by 3 bases, with 17 bases between. The germline CDR1 and CDR2 sequences are SEHNR and FQNEAQ (reference sequence). The CDR3 runs 16 residues.

This sequence joins TRBV20-1 and TRBJ2-3, with unresolved D. The germline gives CDR1 DFQATT, CDR2 SNEGSKA (reference sequence). Trimming took 2 bases from V and 1 from J, leaving 4 bases between them. CDR3 length equals 12 residues. DNA of the CDR3: TGCAGTGCTAGACTACGCACAGATACGCAGTATTTT. It specifies CSARLRTDTQYF.

This chain links TRBV29-1 with TRBJ2-1, with D perhaps TRBD1 (6 bases). The V gene lost 4 bases and the J gene lost 0 bases, with 10 bases spanning the gap. The CDR3 consists of 14 residues. From germline, CDR1 is SQVTM and CDR2 ANQGSEA. The DNA of the CDR3 is TGCAGCGTTGGCCAGGGGAGCTCCTACAATGAGCAGTTCTTC. It encodes CSVGQGSSYNEQFF.

The V call is TRBV6-5, the J call TRBJ2-7; perhaps TRBD1 as D (5 bases). The CDR3 has 13 residues. CDR1 is MNHEY, CDR2 SVGAGI, per germline. V lost 6 bases and J lost 3, with 12 bases in between. The CDR3 region is CASRGAALYEQYF. In DNA form, the CDR3 reads TGTGCCAGCAGAGGGGCAGCACTCTACGAGCAGTACTTC.